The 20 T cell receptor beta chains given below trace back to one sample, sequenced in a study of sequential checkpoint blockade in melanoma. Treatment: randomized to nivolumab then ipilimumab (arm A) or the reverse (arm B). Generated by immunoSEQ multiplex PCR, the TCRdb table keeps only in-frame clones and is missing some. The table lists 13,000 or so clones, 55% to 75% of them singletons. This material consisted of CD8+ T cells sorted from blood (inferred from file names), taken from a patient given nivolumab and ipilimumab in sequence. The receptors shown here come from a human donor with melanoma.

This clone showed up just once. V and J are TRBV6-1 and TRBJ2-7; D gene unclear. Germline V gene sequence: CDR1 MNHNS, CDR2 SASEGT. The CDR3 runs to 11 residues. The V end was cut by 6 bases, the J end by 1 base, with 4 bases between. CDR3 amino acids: CASRLSYEQYF. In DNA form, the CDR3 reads TGTGCCAGCAGACTGTCCTACGAGCAGTACTTC.

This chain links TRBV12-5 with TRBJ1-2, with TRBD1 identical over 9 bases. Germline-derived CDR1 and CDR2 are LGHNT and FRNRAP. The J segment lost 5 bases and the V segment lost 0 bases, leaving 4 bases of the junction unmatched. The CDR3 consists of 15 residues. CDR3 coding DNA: TGTGCTAGTGGTTTGGTCACAGGGGGCAAATATGGCTACACCTTC. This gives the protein CASGLVTGGKYGYTF.

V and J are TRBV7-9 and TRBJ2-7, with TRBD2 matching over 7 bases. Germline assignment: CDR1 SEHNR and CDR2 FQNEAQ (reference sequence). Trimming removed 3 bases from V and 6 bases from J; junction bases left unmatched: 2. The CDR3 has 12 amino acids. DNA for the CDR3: TGTGCCAGCAGCTTGGGGGGGGGCGAGCAGTACTTC. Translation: CASSLGGGEQYF. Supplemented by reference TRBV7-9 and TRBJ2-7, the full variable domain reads DTGVSQNPRHKITKRGQNVTFRCDPISEHNRLYWYRQTLGQGPEFLTYFQNEAQLEKSRLLSDRFSAERPKGSFSTLEIQRTEQGDSAMYLCASSLGGGEQYFGPGTRLTVT.

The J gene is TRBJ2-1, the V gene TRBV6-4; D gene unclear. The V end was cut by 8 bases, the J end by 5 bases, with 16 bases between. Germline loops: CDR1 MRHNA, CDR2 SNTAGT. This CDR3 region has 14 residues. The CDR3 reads CASVRLTTDNEQFF. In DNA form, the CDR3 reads TGTGCCAGCGTCCGACTCACAACGGACAATGAGCAGTTCTTC.

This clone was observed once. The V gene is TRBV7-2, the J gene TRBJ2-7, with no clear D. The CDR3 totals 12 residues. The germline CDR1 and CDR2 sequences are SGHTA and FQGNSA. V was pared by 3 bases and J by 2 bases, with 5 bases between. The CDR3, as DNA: TGTGCCAGCAGCTTCGGTCCCTACGAGCAGTACTTC. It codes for CASSFGPYEQYF.

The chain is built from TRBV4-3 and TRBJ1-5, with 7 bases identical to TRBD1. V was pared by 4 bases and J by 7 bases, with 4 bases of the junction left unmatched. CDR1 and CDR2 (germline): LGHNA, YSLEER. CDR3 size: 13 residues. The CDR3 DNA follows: TGCGCCAGCAGCCCCGTGACAGGGCAGCCCCAGCATTTT. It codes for CASSPVTGQPQHF.

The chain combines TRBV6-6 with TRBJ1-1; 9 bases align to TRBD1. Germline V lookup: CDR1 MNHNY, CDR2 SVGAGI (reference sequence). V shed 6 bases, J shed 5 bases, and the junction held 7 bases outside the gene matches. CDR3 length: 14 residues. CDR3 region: CASSQDRGRTEAFF. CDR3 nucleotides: TGTGCCAGCAGCCAAGACAGGGGGAGGACTGAAGCTTTCTTT.

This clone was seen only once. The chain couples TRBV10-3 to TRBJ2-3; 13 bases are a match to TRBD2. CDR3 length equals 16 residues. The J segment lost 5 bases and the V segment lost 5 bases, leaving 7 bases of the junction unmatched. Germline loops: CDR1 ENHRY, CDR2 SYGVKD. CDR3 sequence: CAISPLTSGGGDTQYF. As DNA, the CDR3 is TGTGCCATCAGTCCCCTAACTAGCGGGGGGGGAGATACGCAGTATTTT.

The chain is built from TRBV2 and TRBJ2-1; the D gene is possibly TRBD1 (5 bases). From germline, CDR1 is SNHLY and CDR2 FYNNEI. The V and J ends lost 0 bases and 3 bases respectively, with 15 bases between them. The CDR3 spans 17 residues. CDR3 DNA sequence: TGTGCCAGCAGTGAAGCAAGGGGTCTAGGTCGCTACAATGAGCAGTTCTTC. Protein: CASSEARGLGRYNEQFF.

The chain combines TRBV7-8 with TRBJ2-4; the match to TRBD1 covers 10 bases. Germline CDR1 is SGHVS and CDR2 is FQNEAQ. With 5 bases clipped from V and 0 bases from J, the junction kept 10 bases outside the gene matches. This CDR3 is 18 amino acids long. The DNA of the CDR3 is TGTGCCAGCAGCCAATGGACAGGGGGTGAGCTAGCCAAAAACATTCAGTACTTC. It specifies CASSQWTGGELAKNIQYF. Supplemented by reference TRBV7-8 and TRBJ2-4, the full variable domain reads GAGVSQSPRYKVAKRGQDVALRCDPISGHVSLFWYQQALGQGPEFLTYFQNEAQLDKSGLPSDRFFAERPEGSVSTLKIQRTQQEDSAVYLCASSQWTGGELAKNIQYFGAGTRLSVL.

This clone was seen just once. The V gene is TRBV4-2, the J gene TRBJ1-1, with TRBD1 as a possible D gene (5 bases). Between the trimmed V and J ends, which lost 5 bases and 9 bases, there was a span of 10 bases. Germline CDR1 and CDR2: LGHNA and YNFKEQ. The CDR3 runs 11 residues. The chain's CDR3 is CASSKGEQAFF. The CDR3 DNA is TGTGCCAGCAGCAAAGGGGAGCAAGCTTTCTTT.

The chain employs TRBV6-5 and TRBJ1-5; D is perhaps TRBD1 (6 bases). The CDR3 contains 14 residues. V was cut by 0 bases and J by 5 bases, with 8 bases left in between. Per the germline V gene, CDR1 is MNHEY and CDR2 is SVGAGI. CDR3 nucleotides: TGTGCCAGCAGTTACTCGCCAGGGGATCAGCCCCAGCATTTT. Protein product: CASSYSPGDQPQHF.

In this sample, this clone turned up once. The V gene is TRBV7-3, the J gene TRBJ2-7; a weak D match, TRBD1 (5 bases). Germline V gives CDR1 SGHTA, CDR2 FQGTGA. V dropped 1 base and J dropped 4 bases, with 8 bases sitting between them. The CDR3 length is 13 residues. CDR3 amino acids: CASSLNSGYEQYF. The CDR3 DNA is TGTGCCAGCAGCTTAAATTCAGGGTACGAGCAGTACTTC.

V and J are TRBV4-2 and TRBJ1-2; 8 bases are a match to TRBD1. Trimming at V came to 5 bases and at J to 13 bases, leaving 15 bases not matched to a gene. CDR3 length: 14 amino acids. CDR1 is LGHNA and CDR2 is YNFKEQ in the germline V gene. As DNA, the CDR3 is TGTGCCAGCAGCTCACAGGGGGTTTTGGATGGGTGCACCTTC. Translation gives CASSSQGVLDGCTF.

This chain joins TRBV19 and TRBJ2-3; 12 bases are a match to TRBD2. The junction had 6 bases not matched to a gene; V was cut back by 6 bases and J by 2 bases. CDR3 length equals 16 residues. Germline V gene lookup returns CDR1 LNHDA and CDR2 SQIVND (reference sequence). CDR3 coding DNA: TGTGCCAGTAGGGCGGGACTAGCGGGCTCCACAGATACGCAGTATTTT. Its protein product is CASRAGLAGSTDTQYF.

For the CDR3, the DNA is TGCGCCAGCAGCTTGAAGACTAGCGTCGGCGAGACCCAGTACTTC. This encodes CASSLKTSVGETQYF. The chain employs TRBV5-1 and TRBJ2-5; TRBD2 matches 8 bases. With 1 base clipped from V and 5 bases from J, the junction kept 7 bases outside the gene matches. CDR1 is SGHRS, CDR2 YFSETQ, per germline. This CDR3 is built from 15 residues.

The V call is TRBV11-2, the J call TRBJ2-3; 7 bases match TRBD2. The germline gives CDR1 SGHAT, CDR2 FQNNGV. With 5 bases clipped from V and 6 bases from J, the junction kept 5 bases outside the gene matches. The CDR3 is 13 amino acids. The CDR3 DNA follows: TGTGCCAGCAGCCCCTGGGGAGGGGATACGCAGTATTTT. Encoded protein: CASSPWGGDTQYF. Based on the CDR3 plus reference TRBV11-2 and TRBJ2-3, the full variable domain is EAGVAQSPRYKIIEKRQSVAFWCNPISGHATLYWYQQILGQGPKLLIQFQNNGVVDDSQLPKDRFSAERLKGVDSTLKIQPAKLEDSAVYLCASSPWGGDTQYFGPGTRLTVL.

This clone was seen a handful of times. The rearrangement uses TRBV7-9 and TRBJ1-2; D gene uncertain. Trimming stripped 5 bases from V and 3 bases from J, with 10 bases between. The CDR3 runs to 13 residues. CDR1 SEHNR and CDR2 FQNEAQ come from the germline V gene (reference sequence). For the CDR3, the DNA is TGTGCCAGCAGCCCTCCTCGAGACTATGGCTACACCTTC. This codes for CASSPPRDYGYTF. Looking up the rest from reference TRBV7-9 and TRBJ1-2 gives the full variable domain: DTGVSQNPRHKITKRGQNVTFRCDPISEHNRLYWYRQTLGQGPEFLTYFQNEAQLEKSRLLSDRFSAERPKGSFSTLEIQRTEQGDSAMYLCASSPPRDYGYTFGSGTRLTVV.

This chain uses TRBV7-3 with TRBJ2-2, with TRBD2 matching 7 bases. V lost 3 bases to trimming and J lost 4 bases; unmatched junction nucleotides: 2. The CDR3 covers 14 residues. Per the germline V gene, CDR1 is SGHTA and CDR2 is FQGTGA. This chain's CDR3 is CASSFWGGTGELFF. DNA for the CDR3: TGTGCCAGCAGCTTTTGGGGGGGCACCGGGGAGCTGTTTTTT.

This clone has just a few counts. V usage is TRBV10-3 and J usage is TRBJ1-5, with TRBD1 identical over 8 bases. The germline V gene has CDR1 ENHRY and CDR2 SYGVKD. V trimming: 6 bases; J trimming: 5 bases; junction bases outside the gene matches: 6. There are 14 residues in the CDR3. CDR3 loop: CAISPDRGHQPQHF. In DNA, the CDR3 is TGTGCCATCAGCCCTGACAGGGGCCATCAGCCCCAGCATTTT.